This T cell receptor beta chain is from a study of blood T cell repertoires in COVID-19. This CDR3 has 14 residues. Germline values: CDR1 SQVTM, CDR2 ANQGSEA. Between the trimmed V and J ends, which lost 8 bases and 4 bases, there was a span of 18 bases. Per the original data handling: Counts of nucleated cells, estimated from reference gene primer amplification, were obtained. Method: immunoSEQ multiplex PCR; TCRdb's copy keeps in-frame clones and lacks some. V and J calls and clone size are copied from that table; D and trimming were computed from the DNA. The sample carries around 310,000 clones, about 93% recorded once.

The origin of this receptor is a woman under 40 with COVID-19, enrolled during active disease. The rearrangement uses TRBV29-1 and TRBJ2-1; TRBD1 is a possible D gene (6 bases). Material: peripheral blood. As DNA, the CDR3 is TGCAGCTCCCTCGGTGTGGACAGTTACAATGAGCAGTTCTTC. Translated, it gives CSSLGVDSYNEQFF.